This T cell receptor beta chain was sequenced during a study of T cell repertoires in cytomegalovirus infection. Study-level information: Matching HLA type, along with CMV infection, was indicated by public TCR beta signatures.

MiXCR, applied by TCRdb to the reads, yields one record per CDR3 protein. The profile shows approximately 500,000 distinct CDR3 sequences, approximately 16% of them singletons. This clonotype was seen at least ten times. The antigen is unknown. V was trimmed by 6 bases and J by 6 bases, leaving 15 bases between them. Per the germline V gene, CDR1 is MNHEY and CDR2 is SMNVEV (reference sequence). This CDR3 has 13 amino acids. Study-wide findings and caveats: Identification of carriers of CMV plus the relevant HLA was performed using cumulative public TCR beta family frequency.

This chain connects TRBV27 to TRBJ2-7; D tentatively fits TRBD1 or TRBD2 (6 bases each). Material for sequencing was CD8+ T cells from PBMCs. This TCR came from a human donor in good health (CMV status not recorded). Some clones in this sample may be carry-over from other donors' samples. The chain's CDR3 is CASRKRGGSEQYF. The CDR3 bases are TGTGCCAGCAGAAAAAGAGGGGGGTCCGAGCAGTACTTC.